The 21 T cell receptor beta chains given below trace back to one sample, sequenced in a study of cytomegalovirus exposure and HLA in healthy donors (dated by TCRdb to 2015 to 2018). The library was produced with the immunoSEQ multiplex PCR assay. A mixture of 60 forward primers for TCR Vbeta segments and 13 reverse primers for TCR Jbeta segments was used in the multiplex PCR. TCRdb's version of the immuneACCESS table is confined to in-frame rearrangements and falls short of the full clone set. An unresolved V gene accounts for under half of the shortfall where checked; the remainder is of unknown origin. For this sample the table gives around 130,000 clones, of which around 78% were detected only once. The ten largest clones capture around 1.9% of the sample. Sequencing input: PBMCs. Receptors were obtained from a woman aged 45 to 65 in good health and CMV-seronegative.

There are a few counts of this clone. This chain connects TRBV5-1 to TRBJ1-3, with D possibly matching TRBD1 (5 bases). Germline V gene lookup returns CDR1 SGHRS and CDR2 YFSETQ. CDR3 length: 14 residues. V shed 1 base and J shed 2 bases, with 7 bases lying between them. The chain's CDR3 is CASSLTGAGNTIYF. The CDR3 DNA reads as TGCGCCAGCAGCTTGACGGGGGCTGGAAACACCATATATTTT. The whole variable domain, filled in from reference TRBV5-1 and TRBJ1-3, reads KAGVTQTPRYLIKTRGQQVTLSCSPISGHRSVSWYQQTPGQGLQFLFEYFSETQRNKGNFPGRFSGRQFSNSRSEMNVSTLELGDSALYLCASSLTGAGNTIYFGEGSWLTVV.

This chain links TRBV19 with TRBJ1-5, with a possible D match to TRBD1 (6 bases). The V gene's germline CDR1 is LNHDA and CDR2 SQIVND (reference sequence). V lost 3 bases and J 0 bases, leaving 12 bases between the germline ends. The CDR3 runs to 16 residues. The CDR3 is CASSIGEGDSNQPQHF. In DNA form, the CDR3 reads TGTGCCAGTAGTATTGGGGAGGGGGATAGCAATCAGCCCCAGCATTTT.

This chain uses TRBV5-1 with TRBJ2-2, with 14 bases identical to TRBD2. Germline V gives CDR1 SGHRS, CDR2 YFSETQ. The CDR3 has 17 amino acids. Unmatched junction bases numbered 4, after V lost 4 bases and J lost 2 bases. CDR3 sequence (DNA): TGCGCCAGCAGCGCGGGACTAGCGGGAGCAAACACCGGGGAGCTGTTTTTT. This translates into CASSAGLAGANTGELFF.

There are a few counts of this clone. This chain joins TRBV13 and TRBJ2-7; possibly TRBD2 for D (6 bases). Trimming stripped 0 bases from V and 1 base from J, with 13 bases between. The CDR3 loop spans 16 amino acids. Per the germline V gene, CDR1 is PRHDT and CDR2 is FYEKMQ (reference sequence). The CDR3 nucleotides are TGTGCCAGCAGCTTAGGGACCGGGGGACGATCCTACGAGCAGTACGTC. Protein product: CASSLGTGGRSYEQYV.

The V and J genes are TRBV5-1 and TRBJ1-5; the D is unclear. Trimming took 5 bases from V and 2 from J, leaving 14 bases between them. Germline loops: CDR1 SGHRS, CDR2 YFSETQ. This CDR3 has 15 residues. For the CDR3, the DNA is TGCGCCAGCAGACCGGACTTTGAGGGCAATCAGCCCCAGCATTTT. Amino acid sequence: CASRPDFEGNQPQHF. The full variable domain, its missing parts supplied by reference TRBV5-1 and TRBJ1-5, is KAGVTQTPRYLIKTRGQQVTLSCSPISGHRSVSWYQQTPGQGLQFLFEYFSETQRNKGNFPGRFSGRQFSNSRSEMNVSTLELGDSALYLCASRPDFEGNQPQHFGDGTRLSIL.

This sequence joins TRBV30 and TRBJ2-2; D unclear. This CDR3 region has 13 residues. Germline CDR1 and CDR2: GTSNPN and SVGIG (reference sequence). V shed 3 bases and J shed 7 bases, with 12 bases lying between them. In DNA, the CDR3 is TGTGCCTGGAGCCCCCGCAGGAACGGGGAGCTGTTTTTT. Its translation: CAWSPRRNGELFF. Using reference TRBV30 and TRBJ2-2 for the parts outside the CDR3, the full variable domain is SQTIHQWPATLVQPVGSPLSLECTVEGTSNPNLYWYRQAAGRGLQLLFYSVGIGQISSEVPQNLSASRPQDRQFILSSKKLLLSDSGFYLCAWSPRRNGELFFGEGSRLTVL.

The CDR3 bases are TGTGCCAGTAGTATATGGTGGCAGGGAGGGCAGCCCCAGCATTTT. Protein: CASSIWWQGGQPQHF. This chain joins TRBV19 and TRBJ1-5; D is possibly TRBD1 (5 bases). Germline loops: CDR1 LNHDA, CDR2 SQIVND (reference sequence). The CDR3 extends over 15 amino acids. V was shortened by 2 bases and J by 7 bases, with 15 bases between the two germline ends.

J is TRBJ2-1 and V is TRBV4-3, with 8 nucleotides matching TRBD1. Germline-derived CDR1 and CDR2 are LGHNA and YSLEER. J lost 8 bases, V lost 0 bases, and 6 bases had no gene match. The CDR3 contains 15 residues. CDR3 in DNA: TGCGCCAGCAGCCAAGATCGACAGGGGATCGATGAGCAGTTCTTC. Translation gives CASSQDRQGIDEQFF.

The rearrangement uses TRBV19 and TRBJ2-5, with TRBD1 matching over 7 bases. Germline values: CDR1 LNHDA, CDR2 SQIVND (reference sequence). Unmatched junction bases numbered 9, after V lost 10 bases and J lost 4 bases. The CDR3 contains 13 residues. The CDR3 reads CATQSDRVETQYF. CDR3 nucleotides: TGTGCCACCCAGAGTGACAGGGTAGAGACCCAGTACTTC.

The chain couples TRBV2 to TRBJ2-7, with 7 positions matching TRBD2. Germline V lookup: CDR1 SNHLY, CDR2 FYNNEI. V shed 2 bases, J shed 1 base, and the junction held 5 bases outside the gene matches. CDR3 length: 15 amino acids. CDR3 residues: CASSERFSGSYEQYF. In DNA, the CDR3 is TGTGCCAGCAGTGAAAGGTTTAGCGGGTCCTACGAGCAGTACTTC.

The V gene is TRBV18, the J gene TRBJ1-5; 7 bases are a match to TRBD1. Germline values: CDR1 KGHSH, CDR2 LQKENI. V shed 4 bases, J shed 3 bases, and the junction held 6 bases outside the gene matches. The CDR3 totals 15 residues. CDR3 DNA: TGTGCCAGCTCACGGGCCGGGACAGACAATCAGCCCCAGCATTTT. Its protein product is CASSRAGTDNQPQHF.

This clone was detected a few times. CDR3 nucleotide sequence: TGCGCCAGCAGCCAATCCGGGACAGTTAACACAGATACGCAGTATTTT. Amino acids: CASSQSGTVNTDTQYF. J is TRBJ2-3 and V is TRBV4-3, with 7 positions matching TRBD1. This CDR3 spans 16 amino acids. Trimming removed 2 bases from V and 2 bases from J; junction bases left unmatched: 7. Looked up from germline, CDR1 is LGHNA and CDR2 is YSLEER.

This CDR3 reads CASSLDRGREETQYF. As DNA, the CDR3 is TGTGCCAGCAGTTTGGACAGGGGCCGGGAAGAGACCCAGTACTTC. The J gene is TRBJ2-5, the V gene TRBV25-1; 9 positions agree with TRBD1. Germline-derived CDR1 and CDR2 are MGHDK and SYGVNS. V was pared by 5 bases and J by 3 bases, with 7 bases of the junction left unmatched. The CDR3 length is 15 residues.

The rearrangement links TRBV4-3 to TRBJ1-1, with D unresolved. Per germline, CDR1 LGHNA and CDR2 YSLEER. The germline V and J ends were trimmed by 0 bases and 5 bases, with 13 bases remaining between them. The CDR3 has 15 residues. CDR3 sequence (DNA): TGCGCCAGCAGCCAAGAGAAAGGGAGTCGAACTGAAGCTTTCTTT. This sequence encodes CASSQEKGSRTEAFF.

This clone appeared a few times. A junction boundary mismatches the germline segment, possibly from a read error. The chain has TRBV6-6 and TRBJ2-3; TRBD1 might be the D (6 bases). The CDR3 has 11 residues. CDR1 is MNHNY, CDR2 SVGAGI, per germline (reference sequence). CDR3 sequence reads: CASTSGTILHF. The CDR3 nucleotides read TGTGCCAGTACCTCTGGGACAATCCTGCATTTT.

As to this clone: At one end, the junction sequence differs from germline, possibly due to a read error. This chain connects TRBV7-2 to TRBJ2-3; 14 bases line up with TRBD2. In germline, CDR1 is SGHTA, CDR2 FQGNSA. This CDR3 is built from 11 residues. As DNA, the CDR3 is TGTGCCAGCAGCTTGGGACTAGCGGGAGTTTTT. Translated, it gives CASSLGLAGVF.

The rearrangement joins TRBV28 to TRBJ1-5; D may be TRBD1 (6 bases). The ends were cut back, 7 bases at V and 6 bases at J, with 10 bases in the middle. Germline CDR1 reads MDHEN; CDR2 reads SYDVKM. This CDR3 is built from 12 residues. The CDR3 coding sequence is TGTGCCAGCAAATGGGGGCCTCAGCCCCAGCATTTT. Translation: CASKWGPQPQHF. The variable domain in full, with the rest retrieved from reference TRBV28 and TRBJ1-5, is DVKVTQSSRYLVKRTGEKVFLECVQDMDHENMFWYRQDPGLGLRLIYFSYDVKMKEKGDIPEGYSVSREKKERFSLILESASTNQTSMYLCASKWGPQPQHFGDGTRLSIL.

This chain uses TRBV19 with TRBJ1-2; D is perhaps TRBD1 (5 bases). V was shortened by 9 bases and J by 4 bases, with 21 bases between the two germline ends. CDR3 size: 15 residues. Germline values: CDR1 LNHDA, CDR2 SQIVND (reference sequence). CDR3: CASERSGESIYGYTF. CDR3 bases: TGTGCCAGCGAGAGGTCGGGGGAAAGTATCTATGGCTACACCTTC.

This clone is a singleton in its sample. CDR3 nucleotides: TGTGCCAGCAGCCTCTCCCAGGAGACAGGGGCTGGGGCCAACGTCCTGACTTTC. Encoded protein: CASSLSQETGAGANVLTF. The chain is built from TRBV2 and TRBJ2-6, with TRBD1 matching 8 bases. V was pared by 6 bases and J by 2 bases, with 12 bases of the junction left unmatched. Germline lookup yields CDR1 SNHLY and CDR2 FYNNEI. CDR3 length: 18 residues. Supplemented by reference TRBV2 and TRBJ2-6, the full variable domain reads EPEVTQTPSHQVTQMGQEVILRCVPISNHLYFYWYRQILGQKVEFLVSFYNNEISEKSEIFDDQFSVERPDGSNFTLKIRSTKLEDSAMYFCASSLSQETGAGANVLTFGAGSRLTVL.

The CDR3 nucleotides read TGTGCCAGCAGCGTCGGATTCCGGGGTAGTCAGAACACCGGGGAGCTGTTTTTT. Translated, it gives CASSVGFRGSQNTGELFF. The V call is TRBV9, the J call TRBJ2-2, with TRBD2 as a possible D gene (5 bases). This CDR3 comprises 18 residues. The V gene lost 2 bases and the J gene lost 1 base, with 18 bases spanning the gap. The germline V gene has CDR1 SGDLS and CDR2 YYNGEE.

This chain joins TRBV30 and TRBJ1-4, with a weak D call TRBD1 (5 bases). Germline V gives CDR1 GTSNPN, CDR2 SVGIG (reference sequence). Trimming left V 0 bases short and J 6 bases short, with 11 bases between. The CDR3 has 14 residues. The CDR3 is CAWSVGGVDEKLFF. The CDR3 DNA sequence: TGTGCCTGGAGTGTGGGAGGGGTCGATGAAAAACTGTTTTTT.